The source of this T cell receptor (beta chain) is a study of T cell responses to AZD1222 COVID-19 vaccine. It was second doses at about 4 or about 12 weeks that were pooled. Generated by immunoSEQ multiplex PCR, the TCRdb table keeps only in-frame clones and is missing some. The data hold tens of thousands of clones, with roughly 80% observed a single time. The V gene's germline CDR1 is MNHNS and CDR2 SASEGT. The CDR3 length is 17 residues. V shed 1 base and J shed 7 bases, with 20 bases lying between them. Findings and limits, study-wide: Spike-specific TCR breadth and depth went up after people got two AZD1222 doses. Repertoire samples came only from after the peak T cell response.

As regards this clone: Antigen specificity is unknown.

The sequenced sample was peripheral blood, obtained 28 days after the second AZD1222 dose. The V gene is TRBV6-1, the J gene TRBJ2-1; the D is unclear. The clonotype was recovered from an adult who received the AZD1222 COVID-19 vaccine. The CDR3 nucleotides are TGTGCCAGCAGTGAAGACTTTTTTGGCAGAAAGAGGAATGAGCAGTTCTTC. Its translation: CASSEDFFGRKRNEQFF.